Shown below are 23 T cell receptor beta chains from a single sample sequenced in a study of regulatory T cells in long-lasting Graves disease (dated by TCRdb to the early 2020s). This sample's time point label indicates: persistent/refractory GD, antithyroid drugs over 5 years with positive TRAb. RNA was extracted from PBMCs in TRIzol for both TCR sequencing and RNA sequencing. Libraries were prepared through multiplex PCR. The listed sequencing device is Illumina HiSeq 4000. CDR3 regions were amplified by Arm-PCR with iRepertoire HTBI primers to construct TCR beta libraries. In-frame beta chains were kept once TCRdb had trimmed the public reads at Q25 with fastp and called clones with MiXCR. Every entry covers one CDR3 protein and lists the most common genes and DNA from its rows. The sample contains 600,000 to 800,000 distinct CDR3 sequences, about 32% of them found a single time. The ten largest clones capture about two fifths of the sample.

The sequenced sample was peripheral blood mononuclear cells (PBMCs), obtained when the disease was refractory, from a patient treated with antithyroid drugs. Source of these receptors: a female donor with Graves disease.

In this sample, this clonotype turned up a few times. The chain uses TRBV7-9 and TRBJ1-2; D is possibly TRBD1 (5 bases). CDR3 length equals 13 residues. Trimming stripped 4 bases from V and 4 bases from J, with 10 bases between. Per the germline V gene, CDR1 is SEHNR and CDR2 is FQNEAQ (reference sequence). CDR3 bases: TGTGCCAGCAGCTCGGGCAGGGTCTATGGCTACACCTTC. It is translated as CASSSGRVYGYTF.

The V call is TRBV6-9, the J call TRBJ2-7, with 7 bases fitting TRBD1. The trim removed 2 bases at V and 4 bases at J, leaving 2 bases unmatched. Germline CDR1 is MNHGY and CDR2 is SVAAGI. The CDR3 is 13 residues long. The CDR3 DNA sequence: TGTGCCAGCAGTTATGGGACAGAATACGAGCAGTACTTC. Translated, it gives CASSYGTEYEQYF.

This clonotype was picked up a small number of times. The rearrangement links TRBV5-1 to TRBJ1-2; 9 nucleotides agree with TRBD1. The V segment lost 3 bases and the J segment 0 bases; nucleotides outside the gene matches: 9. This CDR3 is 17 amino acids long. Germline V gene sequence: CDR1 SGHRS, CDR2 YFSETQ. CDR3 sequence (DNA): TGCGCCAGCAGCTCCCTGGGACAGGGATTGACTAACTATGGCTACACCTTC. This gives the protein CASSSLGQGLTNYGYTF.

The V gene is TRBV12-3 or TRBV12-4, the J gene TRBJ1-1; D is perhaps TRBD1 (5 bases). V lost 2 bases and J 1 base, leaving 8 bases between the germline ends. The CDR3 extends over 14 amino acids. CDR3 sequence: CASSLLGTNTEAFF. CDR3 in DNA: TGTGCCAGCAGTTTACTTGGGACGAACACTGAAGCTTTCTTT.

This clonotype was detected a few times. The chain links TRBV6-1 to TRBJ1-1; 8 bases match TRBD1. The CDR3 totals 15 residues. Per germline, CDR1 MNHNS and CDR2 SASEGT. V lost 4 bases to trimming and J lost 1 base; unmatched junction nucleotides: 5. The CDR3 DNA reads TGTGCCAGCAGTGGCAGGGGGCCCAGGAACACTGAAGCTTTCTTT. Its protein is CASSGRGPRNTEAFF.

This clonotype was observed once. The chain carries TRBV24-1 and TRBJ2-5, with a tentative D call TRBD1 (6 bases). Germline-derived CDR1 and CDR2 are KGHDR and SFDVKD. Trimming removed 3 bases from V and 5 bases from J, with 18 bases in between. The CDR3 runs to 16 residues. In DNA, the CDR3 is TGTGCCACCAGTGATGGTTCCGGTGGCCAGGGGGAGACCCAGTACTTC. Translating it yields CATSDGSGGQGETQYF.

V is TRBV3-1 and J is TRBJ2-7; D is possibly TRBD2 (5 bases). V was pared by 4 bases and J by 7 bases, with 14 bases between. The CDR3 is 13 amino acids. Germline V gene sequence: CDR1 LGHDT, CDR2 YNNKEL (reference sequence). The CDR3 reads CASSPKPGREQYF. CDR3 coding DNA: TGTGCCAGCAGCCCCAAGCCGGGAAGAGAGCAGTACTTC.

This clonotype was picked up many times. J is TRBJ1-4 and V is TRBV5-1; 8 bases agree with TRBD1. Germline lookup yields CDR1 SGHRS and CDR2 YFSETQ. This CDR3 spans 13 amino acids. The J segment lost 8 bases and the V segment lost 2 bases, leaving 2 bases of the junction unmatched. The CDR3 DNA is TGCGCCAGCAGCTTACAGGGGGACGAAAAACTGTTTTTT. It specifies CASSLQGDEKLFF. The complete variable domain, with remaining parts taken from reference TRBV5-1 and TRBJ1-4, reads KAGVTQTPRYLIKTRGQQVTLSCSPISGHRSVSWYQQTPGQGLQFLFEYFSETQRNKGNFPGRFSGRQFSNSRSEMNVSTLELGDSALYLCASSLQGDEKLFFGSGTQLSVL.

The chain employs TRBV24-1 and TRBJ2-2; 10 bases line up with TRBD1. The germline gives CDR1 KGHDR, CDR2 SFDVKD. The CDR3 runs 17 residues. With 3 bases clipped from V and 5 bases from J, the junction kept 8 bases outside the gene matches. CDR3 sequence (DNA): TGTGCCACCAGTGATCCTGGACAGGGGGAGGTGACCGGGGAGCTGTTTTTT. Its protein is CATSDPGQGEVTGELFF.

In regard to this clonotype: The junction does not match germline at one end; this may be a read error. J is TRBJ2-7 and V is TRBV6-1; 8 bases agree with TRBD2. This CDR3 region has 15 residues. The germline gives CDR1 MNHNS, CDR2 SASEGT. The CDR3 region is CVSGRPAGAAYEQYF. Here the CDR3 DNA reads TGTGTCAGCGGACGACCAGCGGGGGCAGCCTACGAGCAGTACTTC.

This chain uses TRBV5-4 with TRBJ1-6; D remains unclear. V was trimmed by 5 bases and J by 7 bases, leaving 13 bases between them. The CDR3 runs 14 residues. Looked up from germline, CDR1 is SGHNT and CDR2 is YYREEE (reference sequence). The CDR3 coding sequence is TGTGCCAGCAGTCGACGAATCAGCAATTCACCCCTCCACTTT. This encodes CASSRRISNSPLHF.

The rearrangement links TRBV6-9 to TRBJ2-7; tentatively, D is TRBD1 or TRBD2 (5 bases each). The V gene lost 3 bases and the J gene lost 6 bases, with 21 bases spanning the gap. Per germline, CDR1 MNHGY and CDR2 SVAAGI. The CDR3 loop spans 16 amino acids. In DNA form, the CDR3 reads TGTGCCAGCAGTTACTACCGGGACCTAGGTTCGGGCGAGCAGTACTTC. The encoded protein is CASSYYRDLGSGEQYF.

This clonotype was detected ten times or more. The V call is TRBV6-2 or TRBV6-3, the J call TRBJ1-5, with 8 bases that match TRBD1. Germline V lookup: CDR1 MNHEY, CDR2 SVGEGT. CDR3 size: 16 residues. V shed 5 bases and J 6 bases; nucleotides not matched to a gene: 12. The CDR3 nucleotides are TGTGCCAGCAGTGAACTTGGGCAGGGGGCAAGTCAGCCCCAGCATTTT. Residues: CASSELGQGASQPQHF.

The V and J genes are TRBV29-1 and TRBJ2-1; 11 bases match TRBD2. CDR1 SQVTM and CDR2 ANQGSEA come from the germline V gene. The CDR3 runs 15 residues. Trimming cost V 7 bases and J 0 bases; bases outside gene matches: 5. The CDR3, as DNA: TGCAGCGCCGGGACTAGCGGAAGCTCCTACAATGAGCAGTTCTTC. Its translation: CSAGTSGSSYNEQFF.

This clonotype was observed once. The rearrangement links TRBV3-1 to TRBJ1-2, with a weak D call TRBD1 (6 bases). The CDR3 contains 17 residues. From germline, CDR1 is LGHDT and CDR2 YNNKEL (reference sequence). V lost 0 bases, J lost 1 base, and 15 bases lay in between. CDR3 sequence: CASSQDHRDTYNYGYTF. CDR3 in DNA: TGTGCCAGCAGCCAAGACCACCGGGACACCTATAACTATGGCTACACCTTC.

V is TRBV19 and J is TRBJ1-2; possibly TRBD1 for D (6 bases). V dropped 3 bases and J dropped 7 bases, with 12 bases sitting between them. This CDR3 is 13 amino acids long. CDR1 is LNHDA and CDR2 is SQIVND in the germline V gene (reference sequence). CDR3 bases: TGTGCCAGTAGTATCCCGACAGGAGTTGGCTACACCTTC. Translation: CASSIPTGVGYTF.

The chain carries TRBV7-9 and TRBJ1-1, with D uncertain. Germline CDR1 SEHNR, CDR2 FQNEAQ (reference sequence). This CDR3 is 13 amino acids long. Trimming removed 3 bases from V and 3 bases from J, with 8 bases in between. The CDR3 nucleotides are TGTGCCAGCAGCTTGACTACGGACACTGAAGCTTTCTTT. Its protein is CASSLTTDTEAFF. The full variable domain, completed using reference TRBV7-9 and TRBJ1-1, is DTGVSQNPRHKITKRGQNVTFRCDPISEHNRLYWYRQTLGQGPEFLTYFQNEAQLEKSRLLSDRFSAERPKGSFSTLEIQRTEQGDSAMYLCASSLTTDTEAFFGQGTRLTVV.

This clonotype was recorded once. The chain employs TRBV10-1 and TRBJ2-2, with TRBD2 identical over 7 bases. This CDR3 is built from 15 residues. CDR1 and CDR2 from the germline V gene are WNHNN and SYGVQD (reference sequence). Trimming removed 8 bases from V and 0 bases from J; junction bases left unmatched: 6. This CDR3 is CASCPTSANTGELFF. Here the CDR3 DNA reads TGCGCCAGCTGTCCAACTAGCGCGAACACCGGGGAGCTGTTTTTT.

The chain couples TRBV20-1 to TRBJ2-5; D call uncertain. V was cut by 6 bases and J by 11 bases, with 13 bases left in between. The germline V gene has CDR1 DFQATT and CDR2 SNEGSKA (reference sequence). The CDR3 consists of 10 residues. The CDR3 loop reads CSAHRVVQYF. CDR3 nucleotides: TGCAGTGCCCACCGAGTTGTGCAGTACTTC.

The chain employs TRBV11-2 and TRBJ1-2; D not resolved. Germline V gene lookup returns CDR1 SGHAT and CDR2 FQNNGV. This CDR3 is 13 amino acids long. Trimming cost V 4 bases and J 2 bases, with 8 bases left between them. The DNA for the CDR3 is TGTGCCAGCAGCTCGCTGCGGAACTATGGCTACACCTTC. This encodes CASSSLRNYGYTF.

This clonotype was recorded many times. This chain links TRBV10-3 with TRBJ1-4; the D is unclear. The length of the CDR3 is 14 residues. CDR1 and CDR2 from the germline V gene are ENHRY and SYGVKD. V was trimmed by 6 bases and J by 8 bases, leaving 16 bases between them. The CDR3 is CAISAERGGEKLFF. The DNA for the CDR3 is TGTGCCATCAGCGCGGAGCGGGGAGGCGAAAAACTGTTTTTT.

V and J are TRBV9 and TRBJ2-5; D ambiguous. Germline V gives CDR1 SGDLS, CDR2 YYNGEE. The CDR3 contains 14 residues. V was clipped by 4 bases and J by 4 bases, with 14 bases between them. CDR3 DNA: TGTGCCAGCAGCCCCCCCCAGATGCCAGAGACCCAGTACTTC. The encoded protein is CASSPPQMPETQYF. The entire variable domain, with the rest obtained from reference TRBV9 and TRBJ2-5, is as follows: DSGVTQTPKHLITATGQRVTLRCSPRSGDLSVYWYQQSLDQGLQFLIQYYNGEERAKGNILERFSAQQFPDLHSELNLSSLELGDSALYFCASSPPQMPETQYFGPGTRLLVL.

In its sample, this clonotype was seen many times. The chain uses TRBV28 and TRBJ1-5, with D perhaps TRBD1 (5 bases). The CDR3 has 15 residues. V was cut by 8 bases and J by 2 bases, with 16 bases left in between. Germline V gene sequence: CDR1 MDHEN, CDR2 SYDVKM. The CDR3 loop reads CASLGRGSGNQPQHF. CDR3 sequence (DNA): TGTGCCAGCCTGGGGAGGGGCAGTGGCAATCAGCCCCAGCATTTT.